Listed below are T cell receptor beta chains from one sample, sequenced in a study of OX40 agonist ivuxolimab in advanced cancers. Repertoires were generated with immunoSEQ multiplex PCR, while TCRdb's copy carries only in-frame clones and drops some. Among tens of thousands of clones, approximately 90% were seen once, and the ten largest hold roughly 11%. This specimen was CD4+ or CD8+ T cells sorted from blood, taken in a trial of the OX40 agonist ivuxolimab. The receptors were sampled from an adult with an advanced solid tumor such as melanoma, head and neck, liver or kidney cancer. Both conserved end residues are part of each CDR3. D genes are given only for firm matches. Some rows mark clone size as missing; the rest say once, few, many or name a class of expanded clone.

J gene: TRBJ2-3; V gene: TRBV25-1; D gene: -; clone size: -; CDR3 protein: CASGEGLSTDTQYF; CDR3 DNA: TGTGCCAGTGGAGAGGGGCTGAGCACAGATACGCAGTATTTT
J gene: TRBJ1-2; V gene: TRBV4-1; D gene: TRBD1; clone size: -; CDR3 protein: CASSQDRTGGAYGGYTF; CDR3 DNA: TGCGCCAGCAGCCAAGATCGGACAGGGGGCGCGTACGGTGGCTACACCTTC
J gene: TRBJ2-2; V gene: TRBV10-2; D gene: -; clone size: few; CDR3 protein: CASREGIQRTLVVAGELFF; CDR3 DNA: TGCGCCAGCAGAGAAGGGATACAAAGAACTTTAGTTGTCGCCGGGGAGCTGTTTTTT
J gene: TRBJ1-6; V gene: TRBV7-8; D gene: TRBD1; clone size: -; CDR3 protein: CASSPSGQRNSPLHF; CDR3 DNA: TGTGCCAGCAGCCCGTCGGGACAGAGAAATTCACCCCTCCACTTT
J gene: TRBJ2-2; V gene: TRBV5-1; D gene: -; clone size: -; CDR3 protein: CASSLAVTGELFF; CDR3 DNA: TGCGCCAGCAGCTTGGCTGTCACCGGGGAGCTGTTTTTT
J gene: TRBJ2-6; V gene: TRBV13; D gene: -; clone size: -; CDR3 protein: CASSLYRTGSGANVLTF; CDR3 DNA: TGTGCCAGCAGCCTTTATAGGACGGGCTCTGGGGCCAACGTCCTGACTTTC
J gene: TRBJ1-5; V gene: TRBV18; D gene: -; clone size: -; CDR3 protein: CASSIGVSQPQHF; CDR3 DNA: TGTGCCAGCTCAATCGGGGTAAGCCAGCCCCAGCATTTT
J gene: TRBJ2-1; V gene: TRBV28; D gene: TRBD2; clone size: -; CDR3 protein: CASSPLLAGLEQFF; CDR3 DNA: TGTGCCAGCAGTCCACTCCTAGCGGGTCTAGAGCAGTTCTTC
J gene: TRBJ2-1; V gene: TRBV29-1; D gene: TRBD1; clone size: once; CDR3 protein: CSSRQGSVFDEQFF; CDR3 DNA: TGCAGCAGTAGACAGGGATCGGTATTCGATGAGCAGTTCTTC
J gene: TRBJ1-2; V gene: TRBV14; D gene: -; clone size: -; CDR3 protein: CASSQLDGTYGYTF; CDR3 DNA: TGTGCCAGCAGCCAACTGGACGGGACCTATGGCTACACCTTC